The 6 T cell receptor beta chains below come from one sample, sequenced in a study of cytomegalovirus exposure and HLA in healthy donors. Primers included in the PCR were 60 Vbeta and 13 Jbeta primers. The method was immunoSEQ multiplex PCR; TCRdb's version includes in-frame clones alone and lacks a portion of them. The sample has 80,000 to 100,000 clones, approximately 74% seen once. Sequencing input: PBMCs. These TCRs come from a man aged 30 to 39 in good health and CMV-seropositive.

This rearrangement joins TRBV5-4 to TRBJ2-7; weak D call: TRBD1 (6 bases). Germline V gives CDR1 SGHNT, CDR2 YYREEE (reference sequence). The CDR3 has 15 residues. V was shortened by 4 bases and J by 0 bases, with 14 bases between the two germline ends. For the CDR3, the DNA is TGTGCCAGCAGCGCAGGGGACCTTAACTCCTACGAGCAGTACTTC. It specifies CASSAGDLNSYEQYF.

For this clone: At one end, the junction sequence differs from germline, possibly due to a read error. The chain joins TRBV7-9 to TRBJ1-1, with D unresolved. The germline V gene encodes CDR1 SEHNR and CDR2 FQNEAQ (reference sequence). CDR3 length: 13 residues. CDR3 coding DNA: TGTTCCAGCAGCCTTAAGGAGGTCCCTGAAGCTTTCTTT. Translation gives CSSSLKEVPEAFF.

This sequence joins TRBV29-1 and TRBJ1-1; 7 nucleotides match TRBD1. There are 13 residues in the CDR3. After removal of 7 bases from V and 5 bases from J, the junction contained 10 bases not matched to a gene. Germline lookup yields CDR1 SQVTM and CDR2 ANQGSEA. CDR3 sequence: CSARQGWRTEAFF. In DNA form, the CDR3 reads TGCAGCGCCCGACAGGGATGGCGGACTGAAGCTTTCTTT.

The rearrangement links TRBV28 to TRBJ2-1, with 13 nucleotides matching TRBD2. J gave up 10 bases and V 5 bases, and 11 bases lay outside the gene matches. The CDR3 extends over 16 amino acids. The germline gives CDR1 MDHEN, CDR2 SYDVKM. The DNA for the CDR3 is TGTGCCAGCAGTGCACCCGGGACTAGCGGGGTGGGGGAGCAGTTCTTC. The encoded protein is CASSAPGTSGVGEQFF.

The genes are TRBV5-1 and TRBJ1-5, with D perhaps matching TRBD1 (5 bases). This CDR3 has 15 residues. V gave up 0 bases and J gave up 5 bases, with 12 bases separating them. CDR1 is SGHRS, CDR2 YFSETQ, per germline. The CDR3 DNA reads TGCGCCAGCAGCTTGGGTATAGGGGATGATCAGCCCCAGCATTTT. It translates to CASSLGIGDDQPQHF.

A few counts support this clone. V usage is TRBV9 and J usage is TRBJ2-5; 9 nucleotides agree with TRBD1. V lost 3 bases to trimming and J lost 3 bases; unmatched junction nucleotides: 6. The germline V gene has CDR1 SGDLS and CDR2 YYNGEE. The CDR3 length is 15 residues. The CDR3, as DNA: TGTGCCAGCAGCGGGCCGGACAGGGGAAAAGAGACCCAGTACTTC. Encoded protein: CASSGPDRGKETQYF.